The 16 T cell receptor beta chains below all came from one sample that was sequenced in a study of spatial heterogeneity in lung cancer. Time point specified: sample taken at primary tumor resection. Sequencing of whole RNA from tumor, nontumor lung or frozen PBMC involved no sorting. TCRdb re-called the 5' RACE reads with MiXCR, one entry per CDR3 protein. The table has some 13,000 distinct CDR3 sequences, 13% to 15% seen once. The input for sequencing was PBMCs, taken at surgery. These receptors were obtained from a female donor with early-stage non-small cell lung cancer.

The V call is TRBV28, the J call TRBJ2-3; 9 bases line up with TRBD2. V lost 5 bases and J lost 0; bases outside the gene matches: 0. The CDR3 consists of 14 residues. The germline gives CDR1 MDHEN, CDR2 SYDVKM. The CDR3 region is CASSTSGSTDTQYF. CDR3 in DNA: TGTGCCAGCAGTACTAGCGGGAGCACAGATACGCAGTATTTT.

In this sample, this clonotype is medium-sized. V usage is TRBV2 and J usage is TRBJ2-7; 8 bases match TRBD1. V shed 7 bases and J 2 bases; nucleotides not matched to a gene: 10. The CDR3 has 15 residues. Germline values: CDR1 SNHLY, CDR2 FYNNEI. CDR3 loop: CASTVGTGVTYEQYF. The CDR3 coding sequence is TGTGCCAGCACCGTCGGGACAGGAGTAACCTACGAGCAGTACTTC.

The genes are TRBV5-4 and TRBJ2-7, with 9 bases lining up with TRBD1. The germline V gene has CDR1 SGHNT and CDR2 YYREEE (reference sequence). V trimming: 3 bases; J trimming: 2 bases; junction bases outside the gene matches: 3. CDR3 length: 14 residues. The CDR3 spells CASSYGTGTYEQYF. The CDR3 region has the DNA TGTGCCAGCAGCTATGGGACAGGGACCTACGAGCAGTACTTC.

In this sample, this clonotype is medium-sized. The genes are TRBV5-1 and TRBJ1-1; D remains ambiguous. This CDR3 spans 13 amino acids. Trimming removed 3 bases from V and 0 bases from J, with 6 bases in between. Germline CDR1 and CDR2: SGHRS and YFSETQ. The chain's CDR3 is CASSSQVNTEAFF. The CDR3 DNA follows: TGCGCCAGCAGCTCCCAGGTGAACACTGAAGCTTTCTTT.

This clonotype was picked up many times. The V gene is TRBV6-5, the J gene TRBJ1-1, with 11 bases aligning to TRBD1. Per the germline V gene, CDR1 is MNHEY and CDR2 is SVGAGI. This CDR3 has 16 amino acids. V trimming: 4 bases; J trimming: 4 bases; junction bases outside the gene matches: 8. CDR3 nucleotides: TGTGCCAGCAGTTTCGGACAGGGGGCGAGGATCACTGAAGCTTTCTTT. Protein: CASSFGQGARITEAFF.

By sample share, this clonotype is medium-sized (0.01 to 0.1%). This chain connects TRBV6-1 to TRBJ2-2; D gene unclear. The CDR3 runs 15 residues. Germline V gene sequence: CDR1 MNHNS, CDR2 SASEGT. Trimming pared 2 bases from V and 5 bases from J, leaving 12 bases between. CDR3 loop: CASSELAPGTGELFF. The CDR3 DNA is TGTGCCAGCAGTGAATTAGCCCCTGGGACCGGGGAGCTGTTTTTT.

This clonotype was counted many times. In nucleotides, the CDR3 is TGTGCCAGCAGCTTAGAGGGGGTTACCTACAATGAGCAGTTCTTC. This translates into CASSLEGVTYNEQFF. The chain links TRBV11-1 to TRBJ2-1; D perhaps matches TRBD1 (6 bases). This CDR3 spans 15 amino acids. Germline assignment: CDR1 SGHAT and CDR2 FQDESV (reference sequence). V lost 1 base and J lost 2, with 9 bases in between.

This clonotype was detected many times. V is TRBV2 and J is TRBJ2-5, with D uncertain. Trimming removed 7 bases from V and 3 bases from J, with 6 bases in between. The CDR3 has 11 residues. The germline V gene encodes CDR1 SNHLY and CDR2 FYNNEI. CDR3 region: CASKGEETQYF. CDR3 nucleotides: TGTGCCAGCAAAGGAGAAGAGACCCAGTACTTC.

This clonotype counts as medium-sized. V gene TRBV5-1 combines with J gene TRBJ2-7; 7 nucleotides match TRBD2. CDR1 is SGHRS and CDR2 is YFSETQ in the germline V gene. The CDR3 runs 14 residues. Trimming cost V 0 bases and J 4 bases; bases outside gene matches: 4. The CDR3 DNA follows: TGCGCCAGCAGCTTGGAGCCTAGCGGATACGAGCAGTACTTC. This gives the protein CASSLEPSGYEQYF.

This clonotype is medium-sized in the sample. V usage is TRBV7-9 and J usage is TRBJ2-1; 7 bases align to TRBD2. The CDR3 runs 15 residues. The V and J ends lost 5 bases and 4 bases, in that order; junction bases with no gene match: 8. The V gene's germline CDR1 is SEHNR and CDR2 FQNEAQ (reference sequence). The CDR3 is CASSPGAGVYNEQFF. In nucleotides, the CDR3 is TGTGCCAGCAGCCCCGGGGCGGGGGTTTACAATGAGCAGTTCTTC.

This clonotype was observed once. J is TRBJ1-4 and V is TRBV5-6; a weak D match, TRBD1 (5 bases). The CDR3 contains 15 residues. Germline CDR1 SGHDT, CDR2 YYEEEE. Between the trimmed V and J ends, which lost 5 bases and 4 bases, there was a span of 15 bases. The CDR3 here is CASSQVAGGNEKLFF. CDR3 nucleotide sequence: TGTGCCAGCAGTCAGGTGGCCGGGGGTAATGAAAAACTGTTTTTT.

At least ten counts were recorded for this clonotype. CDR3 sequence: CASSLDRGDEQFF. The CDR3 nucleotides are TGTGCCAGCAGCCTAGACAGGGGGGATGAGCAGTTCTTC. The chain couples TRBV7-2 to TRBJ2-1; 9 bases line up with TRBD1. V dropped 5 bases and J dropped 8; count of bases not matched to a gene: 4. Germline CDR1 is SGHTA and CDR2 is FQGNSA. The CDR3 length is 13 residues.

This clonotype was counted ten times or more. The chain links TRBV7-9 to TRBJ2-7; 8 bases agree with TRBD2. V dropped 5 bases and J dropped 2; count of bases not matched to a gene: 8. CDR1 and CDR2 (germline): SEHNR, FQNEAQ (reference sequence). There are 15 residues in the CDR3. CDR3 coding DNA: TGTGCCAGCAGCCCCCGGGAGGGGGTCGCCTACGAGCAGTACTTC. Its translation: CASSPREGVAYEQYF.

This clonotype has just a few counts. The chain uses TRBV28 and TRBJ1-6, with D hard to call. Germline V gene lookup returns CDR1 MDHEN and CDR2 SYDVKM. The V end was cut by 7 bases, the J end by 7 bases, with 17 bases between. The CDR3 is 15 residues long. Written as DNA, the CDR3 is TGTGCCAGCACTCCCGTAGTTTCAGAGAATTCACCCCTCCACTTT. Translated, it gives CASTPVVSENSPLHF.

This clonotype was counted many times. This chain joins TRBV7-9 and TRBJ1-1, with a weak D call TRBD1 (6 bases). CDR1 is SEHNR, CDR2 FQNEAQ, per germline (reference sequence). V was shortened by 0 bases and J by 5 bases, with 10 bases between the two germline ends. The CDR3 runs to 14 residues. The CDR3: CASSLAGAQTEAFF. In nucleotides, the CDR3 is TGTGCCAGCAGCTTAGCGGGGGCGCAAACTGAAGCTTTCTTT. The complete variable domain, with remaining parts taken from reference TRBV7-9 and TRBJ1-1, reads DTGVSQNPRHKITKRGQNVTFRCDPISEHNRLYWYRQTLGQGPEFLTYFQNEAQLEKSRLLSDRFSAERPKGSFSTLEIQRTEQGDSAMYLCASSLAGAQTEAFFGQGTRLTVV.

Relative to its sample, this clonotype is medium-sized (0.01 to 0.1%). Here the CDR3 reads CASSPPGTGNNYEQYF. CDR3 nucleotides: TGTGCCAGCTCACCCCCCGGGACAGGGAACAACTACGAGCAGTACTTC. V usage is TRBV18 and J usage is TRBJ2-7, with 9 nucleotides matching TRBD1. CDR1 and CDR2 from the germline V gene are KGHSH and LQKENI. This CDR3 is 16 amino acids long. Trimming removed 3 bases from V and 3 bases from J; junction bases left unmatched: 9.